The entry below describes one TCR beta chain. Its antigen is unidentified. The sample originates from a study of T-cell memory formation after mild COVID-19. Study in general: TCR clusters were mostly donor specific. Study-wide points: Mainly CM and EM harbored the contracting CD4+ clones; mainly EMRA harbored the CD8+ ones. Some SARS-CoV-2-responding clones were already detected in memory before infection.

The 5'RACE method, run with constant-segment primers, produced TCR alpha and TCR beta cDNA libraries (carrying sample barcodes and UMIs). TCRdb fed the 5' RACE reads into MiXCR, producing one record per CDR3 protein. The sample carries about 360,000 distinct CDR3 sequences, under 15% recorded once. Losses at the gene ends were 3 bases for V and 5 bases for J; bases not matched to a gene: 4. Germline CDR1 SGHTA, CDR2 FQGNSA. CDR3 size: 14 residues. Source material: PBMCs or a T cell subset sorted from them (not recorded which). The chain joins TRBV7-2 to TRBJ2-1; 7 nucleotides match TRBD2. This TCR was recovered from a man aged 18 to 29 who had mild COVID-19 (a few samples of this study predate the infection). Cell type and time point are not known. In nucleotides, the CDR3 is TGTGCCAGCAGCTTTTGGGGGGGACACAATGAGCAGTTCTTC. Its translation: CASSFWGGHNEQFF.